The clone carrying this T cell receptor beta chain has only one observation. These data belong to a study of blood T cell repertoires in COVID-19. Turning to the study itself: The United States, Italy and Spain supplied acute and convalescent COVID-19 samples. T cells, B-cell-depleted T cells, or PBMCs supplied cDNA or gDNA.

V lost 3 bases and J lost 8; bases outside the gene matches: 11. The germline CDR1 and CDR2 sequences are SSHAT and FNYEAQ (reference sequence). This CDR3 is 17 amino acids long. Followed over time, Seattle patients had been enrolled while infection was active. In the original workflow: By means of reference gene primer amplification, nucleated cell counts were estimated. The table came from immunoSEQ multiplex PCR; TCRdb's copy has only in-frame clones and leaves some out. Clone size and V and J calls were adopted from that table, with D and trimming inferred from the DNA. The table records about 390,000 clones, around 87% of them present only once.

The clonotype comes from a woman aged 55-70 years with COVID-19, enrolled during active disease. The chain uses TRBV7-7 and TRBJ2-1; TRBD2 agrees at 12 bases. The sequenced sample was peripheral blood. CDR3 coding DNA: TGTGCCAGCAGCTTCTACCCGGCTAGCGGGGGGGCGGATGAGCAGTTCTTC. Protein: CASSFYPASGGADEQFF. Full variable domain (missing parts from reference TRBV7-7 and TRBJ2-1): GAGVSQSPRYKVTKRGQDVTLRCDPISSHATLYWYQQALGQGPEFLTYFNYEAQPDKSGLPSDRFSAERPEGSISTLTIQRTEQRDSAMYRCASSFYPASGGADEQFFGPGTRLTVL.